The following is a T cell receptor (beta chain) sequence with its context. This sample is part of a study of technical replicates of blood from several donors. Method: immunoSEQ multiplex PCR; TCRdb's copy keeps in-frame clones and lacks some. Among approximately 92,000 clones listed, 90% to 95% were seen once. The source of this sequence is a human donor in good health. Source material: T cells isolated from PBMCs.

DNA of the CDR3: TGTGCCAGCAGCCCCGACCTGCAGACGGGGACCCAGTACTTC. Its protein is CASSPDLQTGTQYF. V and J are TRBV5-5 and TRBJ2-5; D is uncertain. The CDR3 loop spans 14 amino acids. In germline, CDR1 is SGHKS, CDR2 YYEKEE (reference sequence). V was clipped by 4 bases and J by 7 bases, with 17 bases between them.